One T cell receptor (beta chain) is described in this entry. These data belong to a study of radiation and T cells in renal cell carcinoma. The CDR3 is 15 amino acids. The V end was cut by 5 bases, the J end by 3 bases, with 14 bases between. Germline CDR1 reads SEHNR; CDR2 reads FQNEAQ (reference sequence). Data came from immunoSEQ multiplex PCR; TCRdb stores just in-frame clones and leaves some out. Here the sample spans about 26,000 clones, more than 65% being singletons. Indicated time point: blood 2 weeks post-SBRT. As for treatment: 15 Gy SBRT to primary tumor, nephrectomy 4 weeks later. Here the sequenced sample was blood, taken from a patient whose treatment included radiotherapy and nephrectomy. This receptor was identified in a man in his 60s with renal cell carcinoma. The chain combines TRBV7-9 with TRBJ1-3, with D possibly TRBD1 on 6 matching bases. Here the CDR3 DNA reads TGTGCCAGCAGCCAGAGCGGGGGCTATGGAAACACCATATATTTT. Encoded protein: CASSQSGGYGNTIYF.